A selection of T cell receptor beta chains follows, all from one sample in a study of brain T cells in children with intractable seizures. Produced via immunoSEQ multiplex PCR; TCRdb's table is partial and in-frame only. The table has approximately 110,000 clones, approximately 94% seen once. Here the sequenced sample was peripheral blood, taken at surgery. Source of these receptors: a boy under three years old with hemimegalencephaly and intractable seizures. Each CDR3 is given with its conserved first and last residue. Each record gives: V gene, D gene, clone size, J gene, CDR3 protein, CDR3 DNA. The D gene is left open where the match is weak. Clone size, where shown, is once, few, many, or a class for clones that have expanded.

>TRBV29-1|-|-|TRBJ1-1
CSHKTPGTEAFF
TGCAGCCATAAAACCCCAGGTACTGAAGCTTTCTTT
>TRBV27|TRBD1|-|TRBJ1-2
CASSSLGTGGFYGYTF
TGTGCCAGCAGTTCCCTCGGGACAGGGGGCTTCTATGGCTACACCTTC
>TRBV29-1|TRBD2|-|TRBJ2-2
CSVARGLAGGPGTGELFF
TGCAGCGTTGCTAGGGGACTAGCGGGAGGGCCGGGCACCGGGGAGCTGTTTTTT
>TRBV4-2|-|-|TRBJ2-3
CASSQTHKGDTQYF
TGTGCCAGCAGCCAAACACATAAGGGAGATACGCAGTATTTT
>TRBV2|TRBD1|-|TRBJ2-5
CASSVATGGEETQYF
TGTGCCAGCAGTGTGGCGACAGGGGGCGAAGAGACCCAGTACTTC
>TRBV5-1|-|few|TRBJ2-7
CASSLGTESYEQYF
TGCGCCAGCAGCTTGGGGACAGAGAGCTACGAGCAGTACTTC
>TRBV7-9|TRBD1|-|TRBJ2-3
CASSSTGAHLTDTQYF
TGTGCCAGCAGCTCGACAGGGGCTCATCTCACAGATACGCAGTATTTT
>TRBV25-1|-|once|TRBJ2-7
CASSDGPDYEQYF
TGTGCCAGCAGTGATGGGCCTGACTACGAGCAGTACTTC
>TRBV5-1|-|-|TRBJ2-3
CASSPLGEIADTQYF
TGCGCCAGCAGCCCCCTGGGGGAGATCGCAGATACGCAGTATTTT
>TRBV6-5|-|few|TRBJ1-2
CASSYEDSSYGYTF
TGTGCCAGCAGTTACGAGGACAGCAGCTATGGCTACACCTTC
>TRBV15|TRBD2|-|TRBJ2-2
CATSRLAGGPTGELFF
TGTGCCACCAGCAGACTAGCGGGAGGCCCTACCGGGGAGCTGTTTTTT
>TRBV6-4|-|-|TRBJ2-1
CASSDSRGGAYNEQFF
TGTGCCAGCAGTGACTCGAGGGGGGGCGCCTACAATGAGCAGTTCTTC
>TRBV6-1|TRBD1|-|TRBJ2-7
CASSGDRGRPSYEQYF
TGTGCCAGCAGTGGGGACAGGGGGCGCCCCTCCTACGAGCAGTACTTC
>TRBV6-4|TRBD2|-|TRBJ2-3
CASSEFSTSGYTDTQYF
TGTGCCAGCAGTGAGTTTTCGACTAGCGGGTACACAGATACGCAGTATTTT
>TRBV5-1|-|once|TRBJ2-3
CASSFVDNTDTQYF
TGCGCCAGCAGCTTTGTGGACAACACAGATACGCAGTATTTT
>TRBV14|-|-|TRBJ1-2
CASSQEPGASYYNYGYTF
TGTGCCAGCAGCCAAGAACCCGGGGCCTCCTATTATAACTATGGCTACACCTTC
>TRBV4-1|TRBD2|-|TRBJ2-2
CASSRVSGGNTGELFF
TGCGCCAGCAGCCGAGTAAGCGGGGGTAACACCGGGGAGCTGTTTTTT
>TRBV27|TRBD1|-|TRBJ1-2
CASSWGTGGGYTF
TGTGCCAGCAGTTGGGGGACAGGGGGAGGCTACACCTTC
>TRBV25-1|-|-|TRBJ2-1
CASSEYRGLVYNEQFF
TGTGCCAGCAGTGAATATAGGGGACTGGTATACAATGAGCAGTTCTTC
>TRBV19|TRBD2|-|TRBJ2-5
CASSSHSPSGRSPDQYF
TGTGCCAGTAGTTCCCATTCTCCTAGCGGGCGCTCTCCGGACCAGTACTTC